This passage covers 17 T cell receptor beta chains from one sample sequenced in a study of shared clonotypes between healthy human individuals. Profiled with immunoSEQ multiplex PCR; TCRdb holds only in-frame clones, not every one. The table includes fewer than 600,000 clones, around 77% detected once. The sequencing input was PBMCs. The source is a woman aged 40 to 50 in good health. Some clones in this sample may be carry-over from other donors' samples.

This clone was picked up one time. The gene calls are TRBV5-1 and TRBJ2-5; D perhaps matches TRBD2 (5 bases). Trimming left V 0 bases short and J 5 bases short, with 14 bases between. The length of the CDR3 is 15 residues. The germline CDR1 and CDR2 sequences are SGHRS and YFSETQ. The CDR3 DNA follows: TGCGCCAGCAGCTTGGTGGGAGATGGGTGGGAGACCCAGTACTTC. Its translation: CASSLVGDGWETQYF.

This chain links TRBV7-2 with TRBJ1-3; D possibly corresponds to TRBD1 (5 bases). Germline CDR1 and CDR2: SGHTA and FQGNSA. Trimming cost V 1 base and J 2 bases, with 9 bases left between them. The CDR3 length is 15 residues. The CDR3 loop reads CASSLGGSAGNTIYF. The CDR3 nucleotides read TGTGCCAGCAGCTTAGGGGGCAGCGCTGGAAACACCATATATTTT.

This clone was recorded only once. The rearrangement links TRBV15 to TRBJ1-1; D gene uncertain. V was trimmed by 1 base and J by 4 bases, leaving 13 bases between them. Germline V gene lookup returns CDR1 LNHNV and CDR2 YYDKDF (reference sequence). The CDR3 length is 15 residues. CDR3 in amino acids: CATSRGPSPTTEAFF. The CDR3 DNA sequence: TGTGCCACCAGCAGAGGCCCGAGCCCCACCACTGAAGCTTTCTTT. Combining the CDR3 with reference TRBV15 and TRBJ1-1 gives the whole variable domain DAMVIQNPRYQVTQFGKPVTLSCSQTLNHNVMYWYQQKSSQAPKLLFHYYDKDFNNEADTPDNFQSRRPNTSFCFLDIRSPGLGDTAMYLCATSRGPSPTTEAFFGQGTRLTVV.

This chain links TRBV7-2 with TRBJ1-2; D is possibly TRBD1 (5 bases). The germline gives CDR1 SGHTA, CDR2 FQGNSA. The length of the CDR3 is 15 residues. V lost 5 bases, J lost 7 bases, and 20 bases lay in between. CDR3 loop: CASSTGTAPILGYTF. In DNA form, the CDR3 reads TGTGCCAGCAGCACGGGGACGGCCCCGATACTTGGCTACACCTTC.

A word on this clone: Given a far larger clone just one base away, this is likely a sequencing read error. Additional DNA sequences in this sample encode the identical CDR3. Here the CDR3 reads CAWSPSRGDIGELFF. CDR3 in DNA: TGTGCCTGGAGCCCTTCCCGCGGGGATATCGGGGAGCTGTTTTTT. This chain connects TRBV30 to TRBJ2-2; D perhaps matches TRBD2 (6 bases). The V gene's germline CDR1 is GTSNPN and CDR2 SVGIG (reference sequence). The CDR3 spans 15 residues. V lost 3 bases and J 7 bases, leaving 18 bases between the germline ends.

This clone was detected only once. This sequence is one base from a far larger clone and is likely a read error. In this CDR3 the conserved last residue, phenylalanine or tryptophan, is missing, so a read error is likely. This chain connects TRBV28 to TRBJ1-5; D not certain. Trimming left V 3 bases short and J 4 bases short, with 7 bases between. Germline V lookup: CDR1 MDHEN, CDR2 SYDVKM. CDR3 length: 13 amino acids. Written as DNA, the CDR3 is TGTGCCAGCAGTTTTTTAGGAAATCAGCCCCAGCATCTT. As protein: CASSFLGNQPQHL.

On this clone itself: This CDR3 is also generated by other DNA sequences in the sample. The chain joins TRBV30 to TRBJ2-5; D uncertain. CDR3 size: 11 residues. From germline, CDR1 is GTSNPN and CDR2 SVGIG (reference sequence). Trimming took 0 bases from V and 4 from J, leaving 3 bases between them. The CDR3, as DNA: TGTGCCTGGAGTGTACGAGAGACCCAGTACTTC. Translated, it gives CAWSVRETQYF.

The J gene is TRBJ2-2, the V gene TRBV21-1; TRBD1 reflects the table's D call only, with no check against the DNA. TRBV21-1 is described as a pseudogene. CDR3 length: 16 amino acids. The CDR3 region is CASRHPAGQTTGELFF. The CDR3 coding sequence is TGTGCCAGCAGACACCCGGCGGGACAGACCACCGGGGAGCTGTTTTTT.

The V gene is TRBV11-2, the J gene TRBJ1-1, with a possible D match to TRBD1 (5 bases). Per germline, CDR1 SGHAT and CDR2 FQNNGV. The CDR3 is 10 amino acids. Trimming left V 8 bases short and J 8 bases short, with 9 bases between. This chain's CDR3 is CASGGREAFF. In DNA, the CDR3 is TGTGCCAGCGGGGGACGGGAAGCTTTCTTT. The full variable domain, its missing parts supplied by reference TRBV11-2 and TRBJ1-1, is EAGVAQSPRYKIIEKRQSVAFWCNPISGHATLYWYQQILGQGPKLLIQFQNNGVVDDSQLPKDRFSAERLKGVDSTLKIQPAKLEDSAVYLCASGGREAFFGQGTRLTVV.

The rearrangement joins TRBV30 to TRBJ2-7; 8 nucleotides align to TRBD1. The CDR3 has 16 amino acids. Per germline, CDR1 GTSNPN and CDR2 SVGIG (reference sequence). Germline trimming cut 0 bases from V and 9 bases from J; bases unmatched to any gene: 16. CDR3 sequence reads: CAWSVSGQGALSRQYF. As DNA, the CDR3 is TGTGCCTGGAGTGTAAGCGGTCAGGGGGCTTTGTCTCGGCAGTACTTC.

The genes are TRBV6-5 and TRBJ2-4, with 7 bases matching TRBD1. This CDR3 comprises 11 residues. V lost 5 bases, J lost 15 bases, and 7 bases stayed unmatched. Germline V gene data show CDR1 as MNHEY and CDR2 as SVGAGI. For the CDR3, the DNA is TGTGCCAGCAGTGAAGAAGGGGGCAGGTACTTC. It yields the protein CASSEEGGRYF.

This chain connects TRBV7-9 to TRBJ2-1, with D perhaps assigned TRBD1 or TRBD2 (5 bases each). Trimming took off 7 bases at V and 4 bases at J, with 20 bases between the two ends. The CDR3 has 16 amino acids. In germline, CDR1 is SEHNR, CDR2 FQNEAQ (reference sequence). CDR3 DNA: TGTGCCAGCACCGGGGCTGCGATGGAATCTTACAATGAGCAGTTCTTC. It yields the protein CASTGAAMESYNEQFF.

V usage is TRBV5-1 and J usage is TRBJ2-5, with D possibly TRBD2 on 5 matching bases. V lost 4 bases to trimming and J lost 5 bases, with 15 bases between them. The CDR3 length is 14 residues. Germline V gene lookup returns CDR1 SGHRS and CDR2 YFSETQ. CDR3: CASSPGRERETQYF. In DNA form, the CDR3 reads TGCGCCAGCAGCCCGGGAAGAGAACGGGAGACCCAGTACTTC.

Only one count was recorded for this clone. V and J are TRBV9 and TRBJ1-2, with TRBD1 identical over 7 bases. CDR1 is SGDLS, CDR2 YYNGEE, per germline. The CDR3 sequence is 16 residues long. V was pared by 1 base and J by 3 bases, with 9 bases of the junction left unmatched. The CDR3 spells CASSVTTTGEDYGYTF. CDR3 sequence (DNA): TGTGCCAGCAGCGTAACCACCACAGGGGAGGACTATGGCTACACCTTC.

The chain is built from TRBV18 and TRBJ2-5; 12 bases agree with TRBD2. Germline CDR1 and CDR2: KGHSH and LQKENI. The ends lost 3 bases at V and 4 bases at J; junction bases unmatched: 6. CDR3 size: 16 residues. CDR3: CASSPGLAGWRETQYF. The CDR3 nucleotides are TGTGCCAGCTCACCTGGACTAGCGGGATGGAGAGAGACCCAGTACTTC.

Regarding this clone: Different DNA sequences within this sample yield the same CDR3. V usage is TRBV7-9 and J usage is TRBJ2-1; 7 bases match TRBD2. Germline CDR1 reads SEHNR; CDR2 reads FQNEAQ (reference sequence). The CDR3 consists of 16 residues. Trimming cost V 2 bases and J 1 base; bases outside gene matches: 5. CDR3 protein: CASSLSLAGSYNEQFF. The CDR3 bases are TGTGCCAGCAGCTTAAGTTTAGCGGGTTCCTACAATGAGCAGTTCTTC.

This clone was counted ten times or more. Other DNA sequences of this sample code for an identical CDR3. V usage is TRBV5-4 and J usage is TRBJ2-1; D may correspond to TRBD1 or TRBD2 (6 bases each). The germline CDR1 and CDR2 sequences are SGHNT and YYREEE (reference sequence). This CDR3 contains 16 residues. The V and J ends lost 4 bases and 0 bases respectively, with 14 bases between them. Written as DNA, the CDR3 is TGTGCCAGCAGCCTGGGGGGCACGAGCTCCTACAATGAGCAGTTCTTC. Translated, it gives CASSLGGTSSYNEQFF.